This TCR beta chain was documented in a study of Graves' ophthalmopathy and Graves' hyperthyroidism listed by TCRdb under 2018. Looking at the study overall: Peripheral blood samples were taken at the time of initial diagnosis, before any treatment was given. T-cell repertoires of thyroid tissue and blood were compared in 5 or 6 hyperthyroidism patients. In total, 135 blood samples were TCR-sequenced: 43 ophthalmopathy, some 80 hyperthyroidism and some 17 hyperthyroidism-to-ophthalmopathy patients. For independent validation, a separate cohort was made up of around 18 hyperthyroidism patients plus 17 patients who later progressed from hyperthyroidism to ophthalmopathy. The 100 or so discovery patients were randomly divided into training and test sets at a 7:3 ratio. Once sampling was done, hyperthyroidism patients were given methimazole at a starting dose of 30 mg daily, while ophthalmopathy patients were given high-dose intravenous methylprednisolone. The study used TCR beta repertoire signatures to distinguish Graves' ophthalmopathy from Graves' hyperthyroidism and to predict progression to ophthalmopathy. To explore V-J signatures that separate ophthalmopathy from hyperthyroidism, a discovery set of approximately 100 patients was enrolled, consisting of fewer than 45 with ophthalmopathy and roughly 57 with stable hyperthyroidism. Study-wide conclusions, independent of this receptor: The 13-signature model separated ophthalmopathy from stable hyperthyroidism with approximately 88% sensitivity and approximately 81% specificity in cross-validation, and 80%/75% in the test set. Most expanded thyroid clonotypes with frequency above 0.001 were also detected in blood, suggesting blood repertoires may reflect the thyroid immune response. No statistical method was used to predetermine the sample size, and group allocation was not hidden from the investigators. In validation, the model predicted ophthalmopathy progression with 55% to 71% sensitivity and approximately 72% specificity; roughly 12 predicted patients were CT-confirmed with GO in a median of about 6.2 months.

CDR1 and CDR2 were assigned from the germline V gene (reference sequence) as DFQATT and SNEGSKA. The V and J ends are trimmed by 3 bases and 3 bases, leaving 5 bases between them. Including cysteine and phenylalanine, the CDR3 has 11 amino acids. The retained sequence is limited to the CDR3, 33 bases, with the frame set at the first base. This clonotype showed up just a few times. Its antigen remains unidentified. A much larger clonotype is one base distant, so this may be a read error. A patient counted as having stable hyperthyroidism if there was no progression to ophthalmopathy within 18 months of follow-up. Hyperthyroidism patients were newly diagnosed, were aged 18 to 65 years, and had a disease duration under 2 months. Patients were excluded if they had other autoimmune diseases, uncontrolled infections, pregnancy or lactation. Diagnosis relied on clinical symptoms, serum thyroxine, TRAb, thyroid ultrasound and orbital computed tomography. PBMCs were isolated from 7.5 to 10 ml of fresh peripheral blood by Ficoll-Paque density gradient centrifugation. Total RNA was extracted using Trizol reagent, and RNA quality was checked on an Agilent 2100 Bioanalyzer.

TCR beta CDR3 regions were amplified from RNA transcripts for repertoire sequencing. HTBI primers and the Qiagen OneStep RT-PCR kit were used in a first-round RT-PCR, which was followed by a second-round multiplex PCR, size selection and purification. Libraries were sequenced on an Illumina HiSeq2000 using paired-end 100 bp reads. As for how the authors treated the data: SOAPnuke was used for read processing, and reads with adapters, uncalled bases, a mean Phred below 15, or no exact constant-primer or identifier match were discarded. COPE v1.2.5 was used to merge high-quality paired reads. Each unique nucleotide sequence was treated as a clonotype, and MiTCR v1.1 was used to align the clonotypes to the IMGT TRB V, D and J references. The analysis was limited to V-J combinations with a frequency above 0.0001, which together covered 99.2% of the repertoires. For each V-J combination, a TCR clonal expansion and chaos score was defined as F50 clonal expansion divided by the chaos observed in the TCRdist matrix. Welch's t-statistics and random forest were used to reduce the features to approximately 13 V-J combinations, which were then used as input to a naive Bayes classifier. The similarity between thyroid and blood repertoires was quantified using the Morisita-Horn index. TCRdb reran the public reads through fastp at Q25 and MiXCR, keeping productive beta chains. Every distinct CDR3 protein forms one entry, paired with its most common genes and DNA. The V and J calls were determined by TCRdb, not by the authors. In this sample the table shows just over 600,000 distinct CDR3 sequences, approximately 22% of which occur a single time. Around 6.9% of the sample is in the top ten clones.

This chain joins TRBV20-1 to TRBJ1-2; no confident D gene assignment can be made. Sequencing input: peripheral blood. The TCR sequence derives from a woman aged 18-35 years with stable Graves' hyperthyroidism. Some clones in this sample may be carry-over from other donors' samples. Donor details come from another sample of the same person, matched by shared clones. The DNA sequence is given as TGCAGTGCTAGTCCCGACTATGGCTACACCTTC. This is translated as CSASPDYGYTF.